These 8 T cell receptor beta chains were sequenced from one sample in a study of blood T cell repertoires in COVID-19. TCRdb keeps only in-frame clones here, not all; method: immunoSEQ multiplex PCR. The profile covers 250,000 or so clones, with 80% to 90% appearing a single time and 3.6% taken by the ten largest. Source material: PBMCs or T cells enriched from blood (not recorded which). The source is a woman aged 35 to 49 who had been exposed to COVID-19.

The chain joins TRBV7-2 to TRBJ2-5, with 13 bases aligning to TRBD2. J gave up 3 bases and V 5 bases, and 0 bases lay outside the gene matches. This CDR3 is 14 amino acids long. Germline-derived CDR1 and CDR2 are SGHTA and FQGNSA. The CDR3 protein is CASSGTSGEETQYF. For the CDR3, the DNA is TGTGCCAGCAGCGGGACTAGCGGGGAAGAGACCCAGTACTTC.

The chain uses TRBV2 and TRBJ1-2, with D possibly being TRBD1 (6 bases). This CDR3 spans 13 amino acids. The germline CDR1 and CDR2 sequences are SNHLY and FYNNEI. The germline V and J ends were trimmed by 5 bases and 7 bases, with 14 bases remaining between them. The CDR3 nucleotides read TGTGCCAGCAGTCCGGGACACTTCGTTGGCTACACCTTC. Translating it yields CASSPGHFVGYTF.

The chain combines TRBV5-1 with TRBJ2-3; possible D gene TRBD2, 6 bases. Germline V lookup: CDR1 SGHRS, CDR2 YFSETQ. Trimming removed 4 bases from V and 7 bases from J, with 22 bases in between. The CDR3 is 16 amino acids. CDR3 residues: CASSATPARDLYTQYF. CDR3 sequence (DNA): TGCGCCAGCAGCGCGACCCCCGCCCGGGACTTGTATACGCAGTATTTT. The variable domain in full, completed from reference TRBV5-1 and TRBJ2-3, reads KAGVTQTPRYLIKTRGQQVTLSCSPISGHRSVSWYQQTPGQGLQFLFEYFSETQRNKGNFPGRFSGRQFSNSRSEMNVSTLELGDSALYLCASSATPARDLYTQYFGPGTRLTVL.

Notes on this clone: This sample includes further DNA sequences coding for the same CDR3. V is TRBV7-3 and J is TRBJ1-1; 9 positions match TRBD1. The ends lost 4 bases at V and 1 base at J; junction bases unmatched: 1. The CDR3 covers 14 residues. Germline V gene lookup returns CDR1 SGHTA and CDR2 FQGTGA. The CDR3 is CASSSTGGNTEAFF. DNA for the CDR3: TGTGCCAGCAGCTCGACAGGGGGGAACACTGAAGCTTTCTTT. Full variable domain (outside the CDR3, taken from reference TRBV7-3 and TRBJ1-1): GAGVSQTPSNKVTEKGKYVELRCDPISGHTALYWYRQSLGQGPEFLIYFQGTGAADDSGLPNDRFFAVRPEGSVSTLKIQRTERGDSAVYLCASSSTGGNTEAFFGQGTRLTVV.

V is TRBV28 and J is TRBJ1-5; TRBD1 matches 9 bases. V was pared by 4 bases and J by 6 bases, with 7 bases of the junction left unmatched. The CDR3 runs 15 residues. Per the germline V gene, CDR1 is MDHEN and CDR2 is SYDVKM. CDR3 coding DNA: TGTGCCAGCAGTTCTGGACAGGGGCGTCTTCAGCCCCAGCATTTT. Translation: CASSSGQGRLQPQHF.

The J gene is TRBJ1-1, the V gene TRBV30, with a tentative D call TRBD1 (5 bases). Germline CDR1 is GTSNPN and CDR2 is SVGIG (reference sequence). The ends were cut back, 0 bases at V and 5 bases at J, with 13 bases in the middle. CDR3 length equals 14 residues. As DNA, the CDR3 is TGTGCCTGGAGTGTACTAAGGGGCAATACTGAAGCTTTCTTT. Encoded protein: CAWSVLRGNTEAFF.

This clone was observed many times. This sequence joins TRBV5-6 and TRBJ1-2, with D hard to call. This CDR3 is 15 amino acids long. Germline-derived CDR1 and CDR2 are SGHDT and YYEEEE. Trimming removed 0 bases from V and 2 bases from J, with 11 bases in between. CDR3 coding DNA: TGTGCCAGCAGCTTGGATGCCAACCAGAACTATGGCTACACCTTC. Translating it yields CASSLDANQNYGYTF.

This clone appeared a single time. V is TRBV3-1 (or the pseudogene TRBV3-2) and J is TRBJ1-2, with unresolved D. V dropped 0 bases and J dropped 8 bases, with 10 bases sitting between them. In germline, CDR1 is LGHDT, CDR2 YNNKEL (reference sequence). CDR3 size: 13 residues. In nucleotides, the CDR3 is TGTGCCAGCAGCCAAGAAACTGAGAGGGGCTACACCTTC. This sequence encodes CASSQETERGYTF.